The 19 T cell receptor beta chains in this list originate from one sample, sequenced in a study of cytomegalovirus exposure and HLA in healthy donors (dated by TCRdb to 2016 to 2017). Preparation of the library involved the immunoSEQ multiplex PCR assay. The multiplex PCR relied on a mix of 60 forward primers for TCR Vbeta segments and 13 reverse primers for TCR Jbeta segments. What TCRdb holds here is the immuneACCESS table cut down to in-frame rearrangements. Part of the clones is not present; checked against another copy, under half of the missing clones reflect an unresolved V gene, and the others are unexplained. The sample has around 150,000 clones on record, roughly 80% of them singletons. 4.9% of the sample is held by the ten biggest clonotypes. The sequencing sample was made of PBMCs. These receptors all come from a woman aged 45-60 years in good health and CMV-seronegative.

Concerning this clone itself: One end of the junction does not line up with germline, which may come from a read error. The V and J genes are TRBV6-5 and TRBJ2-7; possibly TRBD2 for D (6 bases). Germline values: CDR1 MNHEY, CDR2 SVGAGI. This CDR3 spans 12 amino acids. In DNA form, the CDR3 reads TGTGCCAGCAGTGGCCCTGGTTGGAGGGGTAACTTC. Encoded protein: CASSGPGWRGNF.

The chain uses TRBV5-1 and TRBJ2-3; possibly TRBD2 for D (7 bases). Germline V gene data show CDR1 as SGHRS and CDR2 as YFSETQ. V dropped 0 bases and J dropped 2 bases, with 10 bases sitting between them. This CDR3 comprises 15 residues. The CDR3, as DNA: TGCGCCAGCAGCTTGGAGGGGGGGCACACAGATACGCAGTATTTT. Translation: CASSLEGGHTDTQYF. Full variable domain (outside the CDR3, taken from reference TRBV5-1 and TRBJ2-3): KAGVTQTPRYLIKTRGQQVTLSCSPISGHRSVSWYQQTPGQGLQFLFEYFSETQRNKGNFPGRFSGRQFSNSRSEMNVSTLELGDSALYLCASSLEGGHTDTQYFGPGTRLTVL.

The chain couples TRBV19 to TRBJ2-3; maybe TRBD2 (6 bases). Germline CDR1 LNHDA, CDR2 SQIVND (reference sequence). CDR3 length: 16 residues. V was trimmed by 4 bases and J by 3 bases, leaving 17 bases between them. This CDR3 is CASSRTGRGWTDTQYF. In DNA, the CDR3 is TGTGCCAGTAGTAGGACGGGACGGGGGTGGACAGATACGCAGTATTTT.

The chain carries TRBV10-3 and TRBJ1-2; D possibly corresponds to TRBD1 (5 bases). The ends were cut back, 3 bases at V and 2 bases at J, with 10 bases in the middle. The CDR3 runs to 14 residues. CDR1 ENHRY and CDR2 SYGVKD come from the germline V gene. DNA for the CDR3: TGTGCCATCAGTGAAGGGGTTAGAAACTATGGCTACACCTTC. Protein: CAISEGVRNYGYTF.

The chain joins TRBV29-1 to TRBJ1-2; D unresolved. The V end lost 4 bases, the J end lost 2 bases, and 14 bases lay between the germline ends. Germline CDR1 and CDR2: SQVTM and ANQGSEA. The CDR3 has 14 amino acids. The CDR3 bases are TGCAGCGTTGCCCGAGACACCACCAACTATGGCTACACCTTC. Its protein is CSVARDTTNYGYTF.

The chain has TRBV2 and TRBJ2-7; perhaps TRBD2 as D (6 bases). Trimming shortened V by 4 bases and J by 6 bases, and 19 bases separated the two germline ends. The CDR3 runs to 15 residues. The germline CDR1 and CDR2 sequences are SNHLY and FYNNEI. This CDR3 is CASSVIEGTGREQYF. CDR3 bases: TGTGCCAGCAGTGTAATCGAGGGGACTGGACGCGAGCAGTACTTC.

CDR3: CASSGQGVQETQYF. DNA for the CDR3: TGTGCCAGCAGCGGACAGGGGGTCCAAGAGACCCAGTACTTC. The chain employs TRBV7-9 and TRBJ2-5, with 10 bases lining up with TRBD1. The CDR3 sequence is 14 residues long. Germline V gives CDR1 SEHNR, CDR2 FQNEAQ (reference sequence). Trimming removed 5 bases from V and 1 base from J; junction bases left unmatched: 1.

This rearrangement joins TRBV27 to TRBJ2-1, with TRBD2 matching 8 bases. The length of the CDR3 is 17 residues. J gave up 0 bases and V 2 bases, and 6 bases lay outside the gene matches. Germline V gene data show CDR1 as MNHEY and CDR2 as SMNVEV (reference sequence). The DNA for the CDR3 is TGTGCCAGCAGTTTAACTTTAGCGGGGAGCTCCTACAATGAGCAGTTCTTC. It yields the protein CASSLTLAGSSYNEQFF.

This clone was seen a handful of times. The chain employs TRBV2 and TRBJ2-2, with TRBD2 matching over 7 bases. V was clipped by 10 bases and J by 3 bases; unmatched bases: 11. Germline CDR1 reads SNHLY; CDR2 reads FYNNEI. This CDR3 contains 15 residues. The chain's CDR3 is CAIKTARGYTGELFF. DNA for the CDR3: TGTGCCATCAAGACGGCGCGGGGGTACACCGGGGAGCTGTTTTTT.

This clone is a singleton in its sample. In nucleotides, the CDR3 is TGTGCCAGCAGCCAAGAGGTGGGAGGGTCGTACACTGAAGCTTTCTTT. Its translation: CASSQEVGGSYTEAFF. The V and J genes are TRBV5-8 and TRBJ1-1; D uncertain. Trimming took 4 bases from V and 3 from J, leaving 19 bases between them. The CDR3 contains 16 residues. Germline CDR1 SGHTS, CDR2 YDEGEE.

The chain has TRBV5-1 and TRBJ1-2; D uncertain. This CDR3 has 16 amino acids. Germline loops: CDR1 SGHRS, CDR2 YFSETQ. The germline V and J ends were trimmed by 4 bases and 1 base, with 17 bases remaining between them. The CDR3 region is CASSTPPRELNYGYTF. The CDR3 DNA reads as TGCGCCAGCAGCACCCCCCCGAGGGAGCTTAACTATGGCTACACCTTC. The full variable domain, rest sourced from reference TRBV5-1 and TRBJ1-2, is KAGVTQTPRYLIKTRGQQVTLSCSPISGHRSVSWYQQTPGQGLQFLFEYFSETQRNKGNFPGRFSGRQFSNSRSEMNVSTLELGDSALYLCASSTPPRELNYGYTFGSGTRLTVV.

The genes are TRBV29-1 and TRBJ2-3; 8 bases match TRBD2. Germline CDR1 reads SQVTM; CDR2 reads ANQGSEA. Trimming at V came to 7 bases and at J to 1 base, leaving 7 bases not matched to a gene. There are 14 residues in the CDR3. The CDR3 protein is CSAPGLVGTDTQYF. The CDR3 nucleotides read TGCAGCGCTCCGGGACTAGTCGGCACAGATACGCAGTATTTT.

CDR3 protein: CASSKDRQGRSDTQYF. CDR3 DNA: TGTGCCAGCAGCAAGGATCGGCAGGGGCGGTCAGATACGCAGTATTTT. The chain couples TRBV21-1 to TRBJ2-3; the tabulated D call, TRBD1, remains unverified against the DNA. TRBV21-1 is an annotated pseudogene. The CDR3 loop spans 16 amino acids.

CDR3 region: CASSYSSQGHYGYTF. The CDR3 nucleotides read TGTGCCAGCAGTTACTCTAGTCAGGGGCACTATGGCTACACCTTC. The genes are TRBV6-5 and TRBJ1-2; tentative D call: TRBD1 (6 bases). The V end was cut by 0 bases, the J end by 3 bases, with 11 bases between. This CDR3 spans 15 amino acids. The germline V gene has CDR1 MNHEY and CDR2 SVGAGI.

This sequence joins TRBV12-5 and TRBJ2-2; 9 positions match TRBD2. Germline values: CDR1 LGHNT, CDR2 FRNRAP. The J segment lost 2 bases and the V segment lost 3 bases, leaving 7 bases of the junction unmatched. The CDR3 consists of 17 residues. CDR3 DNA sequence: TGTGCTAGTGGTTTCTTTGTGACTAGCGGAAACACCGGGGAGCTGTTTTTT. This gives the protein CASGFFVTSGNTGELFF.

The gene calls are TRBV14 and TRBJ1-6; 7 bases align to TRBD1. Germline V gene lookup returns CDR1 SGHDN and CDR2 FVKESK. J was trimmed by 9 bases and V by 4 bases; bases with no gene match: 12. The CDR3 is made up of 16 amino acids. The CDR3, as DNA: TGTGCCAGCAGCCCCACGACAGGGAAGTATGGTTCACCCCTCCACTTT. Amino acid sequence: CASSPTTGKYGSPLHF.

J is TRBJ1-6 and V is TRBV9; perhaps TRBD1 as D (6 bases). The V gene's germline CDR1 is SGDLS and CDR2 YYNGEE. The CDR3 totals 14 residues. V lost 3 bases, J lost 7 bases, and 11 bases lay in between. CDR3 sequence (DNA): TGTGCCAGCAGCGGACGGACAGTGAATTCACCCCTCCACTTT. Its translation is CASSGRTVNSPLHF.

The chain couples TRBV29-1 to TRBJ2-7; 7 nucleotides match TRBD2. The J segment lost 9 bases and the V segment lost 4 bases, leaving 12 bases of the junction unmatched. CDR1 is SQVTM, CDR2 ANQGSEA, per germline. The length of the CDR3 is 13 residues. CDR3 DNA: TGCAGCGTTGTGGGGACTCCGAGCGGGGTGCAGTACTTC. Translating gives CSVVGTPSGVQYF.

This chain connects TRBV13 to TRBJ2-7; TRBD2 might be the D (5 bases). Trimming removed 8 bases at V and 0 bases at J, with 14 bases between. The CDR3 is made up of 14 amino acids. The germline gives CDR1 PRHDT, CDR2 FYEKMQ (reference sequence). For the CDR3, the DNA is TGTGCCAGCCGCCCTGGAGGAAACTCCTACGAGCAGTACTTC. It encodes CASRPGGNSYEQYF.